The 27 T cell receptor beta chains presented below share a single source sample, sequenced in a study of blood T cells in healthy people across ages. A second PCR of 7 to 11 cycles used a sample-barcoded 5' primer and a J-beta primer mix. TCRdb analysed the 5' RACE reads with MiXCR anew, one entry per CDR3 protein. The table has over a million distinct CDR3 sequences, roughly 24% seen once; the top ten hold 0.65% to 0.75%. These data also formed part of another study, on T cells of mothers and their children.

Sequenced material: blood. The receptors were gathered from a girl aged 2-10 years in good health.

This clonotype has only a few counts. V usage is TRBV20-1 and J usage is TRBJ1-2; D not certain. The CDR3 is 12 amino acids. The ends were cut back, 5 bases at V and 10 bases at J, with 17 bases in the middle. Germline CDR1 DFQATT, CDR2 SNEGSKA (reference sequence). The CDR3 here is CSASDQADVYTF. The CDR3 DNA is TGCAGTGCTTCAGATCAGGCTGATGTCTACACCTTC.

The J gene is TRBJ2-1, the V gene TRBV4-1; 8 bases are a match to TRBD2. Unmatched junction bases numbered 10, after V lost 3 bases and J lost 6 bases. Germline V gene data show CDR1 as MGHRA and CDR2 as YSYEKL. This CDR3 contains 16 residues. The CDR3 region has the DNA TGCGCCAGCAGCCAGGTCCTAACGGGAGGGGGCAATGAGCAGTTCTTC. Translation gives CASSQVLTGGGNEQFF.

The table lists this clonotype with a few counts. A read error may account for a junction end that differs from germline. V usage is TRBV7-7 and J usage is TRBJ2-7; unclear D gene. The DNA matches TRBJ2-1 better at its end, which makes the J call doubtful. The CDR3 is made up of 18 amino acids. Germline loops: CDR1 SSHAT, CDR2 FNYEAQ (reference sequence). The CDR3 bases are TGTGCTAGCAGTTTCCCCCTAAGTGATCCCCAATTACGCGATGAGCAGTTCTTC. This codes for CASSFPLSDPQLRDEQFF.

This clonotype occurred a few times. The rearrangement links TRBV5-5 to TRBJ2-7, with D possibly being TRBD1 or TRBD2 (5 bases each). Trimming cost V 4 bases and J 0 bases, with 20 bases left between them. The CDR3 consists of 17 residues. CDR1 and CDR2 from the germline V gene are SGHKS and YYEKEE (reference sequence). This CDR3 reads CASSKTSGTVPSYEQYF. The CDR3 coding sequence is TGTGCCAGCAGCAAAACCTCCGGGACGGTTCCCTCCTACGAGCAGTACTTC.

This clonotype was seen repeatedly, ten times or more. The CDR3 nucleotides are TGTGCCAGCAGCCCTAGCGGGGGGGCCTCAGAGACCCAGTACTTC. This codes for CASSPSGGASETQYF. The rearrangement uses TRBV9 and TRBJ2-5; 12 bases fit TRBD2. Looked up from germline, CDR1 is SGDLS and CDR2 is YYNGEE. This CDR3 is 15 amino acids long. V shed 4 bases and J 4 bases; nucleotides not matched to a gene: 5. The full variable domain, completed using reference TRBV9 and TRBJ2-5, is DSGVTQTPKHLITATGQRVTLRCSPRSGDLSVYWYQQSLDQGLQFLIQYYNGEERAKGNILERFSAQQFPDLHSELNLSSLELGDSALYFCASSPSGGASETQYFGPGTRLLVL.

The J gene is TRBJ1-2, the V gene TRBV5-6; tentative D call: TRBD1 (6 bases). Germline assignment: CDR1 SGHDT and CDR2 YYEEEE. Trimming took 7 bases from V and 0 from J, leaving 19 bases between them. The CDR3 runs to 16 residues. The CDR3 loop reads CASSTSGDTTNYGYTF. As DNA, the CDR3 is TGTGCCAGCTCGACTTCAGGGGACACTACTAACTATGGCTACACCTTC.

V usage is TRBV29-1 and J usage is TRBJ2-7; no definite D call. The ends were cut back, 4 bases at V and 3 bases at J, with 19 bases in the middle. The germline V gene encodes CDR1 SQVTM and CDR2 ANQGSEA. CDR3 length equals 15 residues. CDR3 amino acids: CSVGGSALSGYEQYF. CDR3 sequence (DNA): TGCAGCGTTGGAGGTTCGGCTTTATCCGGCTACGAGCAGTACTTC.

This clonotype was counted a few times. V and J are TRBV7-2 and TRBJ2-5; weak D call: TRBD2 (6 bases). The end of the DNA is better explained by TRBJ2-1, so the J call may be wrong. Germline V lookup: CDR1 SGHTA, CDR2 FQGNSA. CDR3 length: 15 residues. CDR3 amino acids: CASSGRPGGAGEQFF. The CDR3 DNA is TGTGCCAGCAGCGGACGCCCAGGCGGGGCGGGTGAGCAGTTCTTC.

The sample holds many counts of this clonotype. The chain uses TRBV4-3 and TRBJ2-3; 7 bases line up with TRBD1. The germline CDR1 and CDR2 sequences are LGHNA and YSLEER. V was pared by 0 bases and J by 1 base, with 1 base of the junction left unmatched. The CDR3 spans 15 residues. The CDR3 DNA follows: TGCGCCAGCAGCCAAGACGGGACAGGCACAGATACGCAGTATTTT. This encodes CASSQDGTGTDTQYF.

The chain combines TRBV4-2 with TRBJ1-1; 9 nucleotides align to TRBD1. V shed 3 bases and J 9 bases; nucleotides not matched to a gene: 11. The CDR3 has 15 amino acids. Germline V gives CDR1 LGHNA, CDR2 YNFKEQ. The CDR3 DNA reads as TGTGCCAGCAGCCAGGCGGGGGACAGGGTTGGGAAAGCTTTCTTT. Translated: CASSQAGDRVGKAFF.

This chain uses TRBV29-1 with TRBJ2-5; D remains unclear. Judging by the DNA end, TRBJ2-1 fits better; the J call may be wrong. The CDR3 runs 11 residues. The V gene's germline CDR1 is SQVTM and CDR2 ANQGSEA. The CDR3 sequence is CSARYLGEQFF. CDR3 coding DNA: TGCAGCGCCCGCTACCTGGGTGAGCAGTTCTTC.

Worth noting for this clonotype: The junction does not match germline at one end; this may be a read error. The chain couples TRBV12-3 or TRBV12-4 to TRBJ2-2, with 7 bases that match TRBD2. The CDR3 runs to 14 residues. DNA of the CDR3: TGTGCCAGTACTAGCCAGAGATTTGCGGGGGAGCTGTTCTTT. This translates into CASTSQRFAGELFF.

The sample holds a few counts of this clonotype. The CDR3 coding sequence is TGCAGTGCCCCCCCGGGGGCCACTAATGAAAAACTGTTTTTT. Protein: CSAPPGATNEKLFF. J is TRBJ1-4 and V is TRBV20-1; possibly TRBD1 for D (6 bases). Per the germline V gene, CDR1 is DFQATT and CDR2 is SNEGSKA (reference sequence). The CDR3 covers 14 residues. V was clipped by 6 bases and J by 2 bases, with 13 bases between them.

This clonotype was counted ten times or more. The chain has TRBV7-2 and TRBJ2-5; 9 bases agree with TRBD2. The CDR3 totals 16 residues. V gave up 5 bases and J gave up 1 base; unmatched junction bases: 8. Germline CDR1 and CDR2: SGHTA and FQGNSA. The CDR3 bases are TGTGCCAGCAGCGACAGACTAGCGGTGGGCCAAGAGACCCAGTACTTC. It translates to CASSDRLAVGQETQYF. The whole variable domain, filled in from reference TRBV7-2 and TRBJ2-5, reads GAGVSQSPSNKVTEKGKDVELRCDPISGHTALYWYRQSLGQGLEFLIYFQGNSAPDKSGLPSDRFSAERTGGSVSTLTIQRTQQEDSAVYLCASSDRLAVGQETQYFGPGTRLLVL.

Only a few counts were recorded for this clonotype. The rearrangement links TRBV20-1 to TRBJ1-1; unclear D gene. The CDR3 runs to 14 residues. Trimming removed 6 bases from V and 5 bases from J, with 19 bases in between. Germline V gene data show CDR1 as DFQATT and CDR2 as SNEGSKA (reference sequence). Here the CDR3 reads CSAVEPGRRTEAFF. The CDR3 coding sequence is TGCAGTGCCGTCGAACCGGGCAGGCGGACTGAAGCTTTCTTT.

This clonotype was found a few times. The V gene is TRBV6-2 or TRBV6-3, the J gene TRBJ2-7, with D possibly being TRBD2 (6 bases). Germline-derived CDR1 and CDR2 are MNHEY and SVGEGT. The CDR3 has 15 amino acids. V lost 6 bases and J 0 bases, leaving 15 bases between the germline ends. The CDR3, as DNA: TGTGCCAGCAGCCTGATGGCGGGAAGCTCCTACGAGCAGTACTTC. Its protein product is CASSLMAGSSYEQYF.

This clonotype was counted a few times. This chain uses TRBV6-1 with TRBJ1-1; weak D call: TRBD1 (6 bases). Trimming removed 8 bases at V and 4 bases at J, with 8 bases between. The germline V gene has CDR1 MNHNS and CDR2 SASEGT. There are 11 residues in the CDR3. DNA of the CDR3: TGTGCCAGCCCCAGGGGCACTGAAGCTTTCTTT. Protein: CASPRGTEAFF.

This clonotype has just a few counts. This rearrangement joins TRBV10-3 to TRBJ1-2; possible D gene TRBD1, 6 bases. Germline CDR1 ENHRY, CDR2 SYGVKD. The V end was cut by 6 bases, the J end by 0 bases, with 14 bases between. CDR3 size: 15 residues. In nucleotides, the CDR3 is TGTGCCATCAGCTCTCGGGACACTCCTAACTATGGCTACACCTTC. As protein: CAISSRDTPNYGYTF.

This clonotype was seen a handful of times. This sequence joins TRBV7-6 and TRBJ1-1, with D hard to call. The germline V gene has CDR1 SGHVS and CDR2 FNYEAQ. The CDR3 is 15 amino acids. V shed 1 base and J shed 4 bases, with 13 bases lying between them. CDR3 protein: CASSLGPQASTEAFF. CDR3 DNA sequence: TGTGCCAGCAGCTTAGGACCCCAGGCGAGCACTGAAGCTTTCTTT.

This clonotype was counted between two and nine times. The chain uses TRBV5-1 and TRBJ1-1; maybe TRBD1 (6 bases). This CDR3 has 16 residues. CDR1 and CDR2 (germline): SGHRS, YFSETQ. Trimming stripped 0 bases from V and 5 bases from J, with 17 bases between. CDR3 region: CASSLVSPGVGTEAFF. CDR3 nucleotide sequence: TGCGCCAGCAGCTTGGTATCGCCAGGGGTAGGTACTGAAGCTTTCTTT. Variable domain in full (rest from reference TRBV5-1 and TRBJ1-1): KAGVTQTPRYLIKTRGQQVTLSCSPISGHRSVSWYQQTPGQGLQFLFEYFSETQRNKGNFPGRFSGRQFSNSRSEMNVSTLELGDSALYLCASSLVSPGVGTEAFFGQGTRLTVV.

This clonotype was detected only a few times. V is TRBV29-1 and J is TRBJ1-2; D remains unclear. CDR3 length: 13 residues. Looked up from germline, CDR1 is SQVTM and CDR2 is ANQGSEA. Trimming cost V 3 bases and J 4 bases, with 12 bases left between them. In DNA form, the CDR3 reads TGCAGCGTTGATGGCTCCGTAGGCTATGGCTACACCTTC. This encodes CSVDGSVGYGYTF.

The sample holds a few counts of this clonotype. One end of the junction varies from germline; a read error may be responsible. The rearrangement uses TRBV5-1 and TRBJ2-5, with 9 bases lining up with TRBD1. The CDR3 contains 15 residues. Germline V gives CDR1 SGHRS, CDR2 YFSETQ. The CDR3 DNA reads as TGTGCCAGCAGCCCTCCGGGACAGGGTGAAGAGACCCAGTACTTC. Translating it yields CASSPPGQGEETQYF. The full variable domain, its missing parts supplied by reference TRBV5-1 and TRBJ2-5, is KAGVTQTPRYLIKTRGQQVTLSCSPISGHRSVSWYQQTPGQGLQFLFEYFSETQRNKGNFPGRFSGRQFSNSRSEMNVSTLELGDSALYLCASSPPGQGEETQYFGPGTRLLVL.

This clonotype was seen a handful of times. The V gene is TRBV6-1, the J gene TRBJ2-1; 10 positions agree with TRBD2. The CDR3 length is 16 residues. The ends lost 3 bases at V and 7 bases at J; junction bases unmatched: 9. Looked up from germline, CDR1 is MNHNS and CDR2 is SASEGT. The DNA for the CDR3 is TGTGCCAGCAGTGACCTAGGGACTAGCGCTCGGAATGAGCAGTTCTTC. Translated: CASSDLGTSARNEQFF.

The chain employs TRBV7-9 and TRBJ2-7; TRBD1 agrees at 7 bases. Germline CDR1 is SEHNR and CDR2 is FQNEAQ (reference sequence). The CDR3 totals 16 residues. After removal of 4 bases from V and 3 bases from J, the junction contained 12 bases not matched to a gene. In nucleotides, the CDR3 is TGTGCCAGCAGCTATCTAGTTTCGACAGGGAGCTACGAGCAGTACTTC. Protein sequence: CASSYLVSTGSYEQYF.

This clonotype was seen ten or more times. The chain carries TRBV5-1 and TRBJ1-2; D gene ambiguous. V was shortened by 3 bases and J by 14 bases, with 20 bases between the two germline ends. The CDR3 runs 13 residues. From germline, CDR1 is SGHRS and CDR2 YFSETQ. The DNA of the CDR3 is TGCGCCAGCAGCTGGGAATCTTTATACACCGGGACCTTC. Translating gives CASSWESLYTGTF.

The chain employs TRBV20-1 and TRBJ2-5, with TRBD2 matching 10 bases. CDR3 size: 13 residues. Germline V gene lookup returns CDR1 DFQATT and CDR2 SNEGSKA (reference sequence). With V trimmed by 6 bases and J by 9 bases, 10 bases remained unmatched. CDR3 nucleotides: TGCAGTGCCTCGACTAGCGGGCTTACCTCCCAGTACTTC. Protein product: CSASTSGLTSQYF.

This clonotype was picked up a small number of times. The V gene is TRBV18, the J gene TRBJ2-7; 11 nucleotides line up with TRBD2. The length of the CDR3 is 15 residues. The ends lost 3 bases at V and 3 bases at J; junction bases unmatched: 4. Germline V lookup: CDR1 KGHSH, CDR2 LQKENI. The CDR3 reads CASSPGLAEGYEQYF. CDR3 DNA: TGTGCCAGCTCACCGGGACTAGCGGAGGGCTACGAGCAGTACTTC. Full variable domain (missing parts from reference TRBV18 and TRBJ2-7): NAGVMQNPRHLVRRRGQEARLRCSPMKGHSHVYWYRQLPEEGLKFMVYLQKENIIDESGMPKERFSAEFPKEGPSILRIQQVVRGDSAAYFCASSPGLAEGYEQYFGPGTRLTVT.